This TCR beta chain was identified during a study of blood T cell repertoires in COVID-19. Study summary: Sites in the United States, Italy and Spain provided acute and convalescent COVID-19 samples. T cells, B-cell-depleted T cells, or PBMCs supplied cDNA or gDNA.

Germline loops: CDR1 LNHDA, CDR2 SQIVND (reference sequence). V lost 3 bases and J lost 1; bases outside the gene matches: 2. The CDR3 is made up of 15 amino acids. The authors' processing: Using reference gene primer amplification, nucleated cell counts were estimated. Assay: immunoSEQ multiplex PCR; the TCRdb copy retains only in-frame clones and omits some. The D gene and trimming were derived from the DNA, and the V and J assignments and clone size from that table. Among around 170,000 clones listed, roughly 87% were seen once. Residents of under 25 US areas, aged roughly 18 to 89 years, made up the participants.

The sample comprised PBMCs or T cells enriched from blood (not recorded which). The receptor comes from a woman in her forties or fifties who had recovered from COVID-19. The chain uses TRBV19 and TRBJ2-2, with 7 bases lining up with TRBD1. Written as DNA, the CDR3 is TGTGCCAGTAGTATGGGACAGCGGAACACCGGGGAGCTGTTTTTT. Protein: CASSMGQRNTGELFF.